These 6 T cell receptor beta chains share one sample of origin, sequenced in a study of cytomegalovirus exposure and HLA in healthy donors. PCR involved 60 Vbeta and 13 Jbeta primers. Sequenced by immunoSEQ multiplex PCR; TCRdb stores in-frame clones only, minus some. Of more than 130,000 clones detected, roughly 76% appear once; the ten largest clones hold approximately 15%. Material: PBMCs. The receptors were sampled from a human donor in good health.

The chain uses TRBV5-6 and TRBJ2-2; a weak D match, TRBD1 (5 bases). Germline loops: CDR1 SGHDT, CDR2 YYEEEE. The CDR3 consists of 13 residues. The V end lost 4 bases, the J end lost 6 bases, and 10 bases lay between the germline ends. This CDR3 is CASSIQGSGELFF. CDR3 bases: TGTGCCAGCAGCATCCAGGGATCCGGGGAGCTGTTTTTT.

The chain has TRBV5-4 and TRBJ1-2; 8 bases line up with TRBD1. CDR1 is SGHNT and CDR2 is YYREEE in the germline V gene (reference sequence). V was pared by 4 bases and J by 0 bases, with 5 bases of the junction left unmatched. The CDR3 sequence is 15 residues long. The CDR3 spells CASSHGQGTNYGYTF. The DNA for the CDR3 is TGTGCCAGCAGCCATGGACAGGGAACTAACTATGGCTACACCTTC. Based on the CDR3 plus reference TRBV5-4 and TRBJ1-2, the full variable domain is ETGVTQSPTHLIKTRGQQVTLRCSSQSGHNTVSWYQQALGQGPQFIFQYYREEENGRGNFPPRFSGLQFPNYSSELNVNALELDDSALYLCASSHGQGTNYGYTFGSGTRLTVV.

This clone came up a few times. The CDR3 bases are TGTGCCAGCAGTGAATGGCCCAATCAGCCCCAGCATTTT. Translated, it gives CASSEWPNQPQHF. The chain recombines TRBV6-1 with TRBJ1-5, with unresolved D. Trimming stripped 2 bases from V and 3 bases from J, with 5 bases between. Germline CDR1 and CDR2: MNHNS and SASEGT. The CDR3 sequence is 13 residues long.

The chain couples TRBV6-5 to TRBJ1-1, with 9 bases identical to TRBD1. This CDR3 has 14 residues. The germline V gene has CDR1 MNHEY and CDR2 SVGAGI. The junction had 7 bases not matched to a gene; V was cut back by 6 bases and J by 5 bases. CDR3 in DNA: TGTGCCAGCAGAGCGACAGGGGGATTTACTGAAGCTTTCTTT. It translates to CASRATGGFTEAFF.

This clone turned up a few times. The rearrangement uses TRBV7-9 and TRBJ1-1; maybe TRBD1 (5 bases). V was pared by 5 bases and J by 7 bases, with 17 bases between. The germline V gene encodes CDR1 SEHNR and CDR2 FQNEAQ (reference sequence). CDR3 length: 14 amino acids. This CDR3 reads CASSPLRRGGEAFF. CDR3 DNA: TGTGCCAGCAGCCCTCTCCGAAGGGGTGGTGAAGCTTTCTTT.

This clone has only a few counts. The chain uses TRBV7-9 and TRBJ2-2; TRBD2 agrees at 9 bases. CDR1 and CDR2 (germline): SEHNR, FQNEAQ (reference sequence). This CDR3 comprises 12 residues. J gave up 10 bases and V 5 bases, and 2 bases lay outside the gene matches. The CDR3 spells CASSRTSAELFF. DNA for the CDR3: TGTGCCAGCAGCCGGACTAGCGCGGAGCTGTTTTTT.